This TCR beta chain appears in the sequencing data of a study of T cell responses to AZD1222 COVID-19 vaccine. Assay: immunoSEQ multiplex PCR; the TCRdb copy retains only in-frame clones and omits some. The sample lists roughly 150,000 clones, 80% to 95% seen once, with 2% to 2.5% in the top ten. The sequences come from peripheral blood, collected on day 0 of AZD1222 vaccination. This receptor was obtained from an adult in good health.

DNA for the CDR3: TGTGCCAGCAGTATACCCAGGGGGTTGAACGGAAACACCATATATTTT. It specifies CASSIPRGLNGNTIYF. V is TRBV6-2 or TRBV6-3 and J is TRBJ1-3; 7 nucleotides line up with TRBD1. Germline CDR1 and CDR2: MNHEY and SVGEGT. This CDR3 is built from 16 residues. Trimming removed 5 bases from V and 4 bases from J; junction bases left unmatched: 11.